The 3 T cell receptor beta chains reported below all come from one sample, sequenced in a study of T-cell reconstitution after alpha-beta-depleted transplantation in children. TCRbeta library construction was performed incorporating unique molecular identifiers. TCRdb reprocessed the PCR reads with MiXCR, giving one entry per CDR3 protein. This sample has some 390,000 distinct CDR3 sequences, with about 20% found just once. The sequenced sample was PBMCs from the stem cell graft donor, obtained from the stem cell graft. The receptors come from a human donor who donated a stem cell graft to a child with acute myeloid leukemia.

This clonotype turned up a few times. The rearrangement links TRBV3-1 to TRBJ1-2; TRBD1 is a possible D gene (6 bases). Germline CDR1 is LGHDT and CDR2 is YNNKEL (reference sequence). V lost 0 bases and J 4 bases, leaving 9 bases between the germline ends. There are 14 residues in the CDR3. CDR3 sequence (DNA): TGTGCCAGCAGCCAAGATCTGACAGGCTATGGCTACACCTTC. It is translated as CASSQDLTGYGYTF.

This clonotype was found a few times. The rearrangement links TRBV10-3 to TRBJ2-1, with TRBD2 as a possible D gene (5 bases). The germline V and J ends were trimmed by 0 bases and 0 bases, with 9 bases remaining between them. Germline lookup yields CDR1 ENHRY and CDR2 SYGVKD. The CDR3 length is 16 residues. CDR3 coding DNA: TGTGCCATCAGTGAGTCTCAGGACTCCTCCTACAATGAGCAGTTCTTC. It yields the protein CAISESQDSSYNEQFF.

Remarks on this clonotype: The missing conserved phenylalanine or tryptophan at the end of this CDR3 makes a read error likely. The chain employs TRBV29-1 and TRBJ1-2; D unresolved. Trimming stripped 6 bases from V and 0 bases from J, with 17 bases between. CDR3 length: 15 amino acids. Germline V lookup: CDR1 SQVTM, CDR2 ANQGSEA. DNA for the CDR3: TGCAGCGTCCCTCGGGCAGCACAAGCTAACTATGGCTACACCTAC. Translation gives CSVPRAAQANYGYTY.